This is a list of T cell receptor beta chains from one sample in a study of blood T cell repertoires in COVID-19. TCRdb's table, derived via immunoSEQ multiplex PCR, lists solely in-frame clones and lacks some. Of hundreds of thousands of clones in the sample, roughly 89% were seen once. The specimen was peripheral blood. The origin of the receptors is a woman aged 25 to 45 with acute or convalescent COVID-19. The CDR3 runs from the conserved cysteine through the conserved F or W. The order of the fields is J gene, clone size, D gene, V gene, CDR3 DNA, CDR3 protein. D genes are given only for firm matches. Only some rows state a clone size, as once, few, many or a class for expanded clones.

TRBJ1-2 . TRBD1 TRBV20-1 TGCAGTGCTAGTAGGGGGCTGGCCTATGGCTACACCTTC CSASRGLAYGYTF
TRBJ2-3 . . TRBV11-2 TGTGCCAGCAGCTACTTACGAGGGAGCACAGATACGCAGTATTTT CASSYLRGSTDTQYF
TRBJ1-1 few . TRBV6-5 TGTGCCAGCAGTTACTCTTTGGGGCAGGGGAGCACTGAAGCTTTCTTT CASSYSLGQGSTEAFF
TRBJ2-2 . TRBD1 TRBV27 TGTGCCAGCAGTTCGGGACAGGGGAAGCTGTTTTTT CASSSGQGKLFF
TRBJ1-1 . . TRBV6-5 TGTGCCAGCTCCGAATTCGAACAGGTCTTT CASSEFEQVF
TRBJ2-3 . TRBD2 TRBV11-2 TGTGCCAGCAGCTTTTTCGGGGGGGCCCAAGATACGCAGTATTTT CASSFFGGAQDTQYF
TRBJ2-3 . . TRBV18 TGTGCCAGCTCCGCTGAGGTGGGTGAAGATACGCAGTATTTT CASSAEVGEDTQYF
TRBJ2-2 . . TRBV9 TGTGCCAGCAGCGCCGGGAACACCGGGGAGCTGTTTTTT CASSAGNTGELFF
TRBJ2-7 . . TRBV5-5 TGTGCCAGCAGCTTGGTCGACAGCTCCTACGAGCAGTACTTC CASSLVDSSYEQYF
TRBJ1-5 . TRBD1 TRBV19 TGTGCCAGTAGAAACAGGGGAGCACATCAGCCCCAGCATTTT CASRNRGAHQPQHF
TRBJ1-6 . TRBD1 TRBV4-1 TGCGCCAGCAGCCTCCTAAGCAGGACAGGGGTTAATTCACCCCTCCACTTT CASSLLSRTGVNSPLHF
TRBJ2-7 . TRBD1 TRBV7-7 TGTGCCAGCAGCCAGGACAGGGACCTCGAGCAGTACTTC CASSQDRDLEQYF
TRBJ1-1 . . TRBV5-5 TGTGCCAGCAGCTTGGGCCCCCTGGGGGGGGTCACTGAAGCTTTCTTT CASSLGPLGGVTEAFF
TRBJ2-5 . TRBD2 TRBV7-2 TGTGCCAGCAGCCTAGCGGGGGGGCTAAAGACCCAGTACTTC CASSLAGGLKTQYF
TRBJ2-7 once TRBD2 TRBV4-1 TGCGCCAGCAGCCAAGTCCAAACCGGGGGGGCCCGTGAGGTCGAGCAGTACTTC CASSQVQTGGAREVEQYF
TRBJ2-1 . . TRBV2 TGTGCCAGCAGTGAAGAGAGGGTTCTAGTTAACAATGAGCAGTTCTTC CASSEERVLVNNEQFF
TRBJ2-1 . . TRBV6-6 TGTGCCAGCAGTCTAACCGGGACTCCCTATCGACACAATGAGCAGTTCTTC CASSLTGTPYRHNEQFF
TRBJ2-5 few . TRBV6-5 TGTGCCAGCAGCGAGAGGATGAAAACCCAGTACTTC CASSERMKTQYF
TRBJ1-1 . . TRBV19 TGTGCCAGTAGTATCACTCAGGGGTCGAACACTGAAGCTTTCTTT CASSITQGSNTEAFF
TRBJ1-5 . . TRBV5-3 TGTGCCAGAAGCTTGAGAGGGTTTCAGCCCCAGCATTTT CARSLRGFQPQHF
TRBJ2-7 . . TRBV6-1 TGTGCCAGCAGTGGGGTGCTGAGGGTGGGCGTCCACGAGCAGTACTTC CASSGVLRVGVHEQYF
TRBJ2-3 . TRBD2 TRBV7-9 TGTGCCAGCAGCTGGAGGCTAGCGGGGACCTCTAGCACAGATACGCAGTATTTT CASSWRLAGTSSTDTQYF
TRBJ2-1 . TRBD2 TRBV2 TGTGCCAGCTCCGAACCGACTAGCGGGGGTCCGAGCTCCTACAATGAGCAGTTCTTC CASSEPTSGGPSSYNEQFF
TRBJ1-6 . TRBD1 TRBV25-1 TGTGCCAGCAGTCCTAGGGACAGGTCGAATTCACCCCTCCACTTT CASSPRDRSNSPLHF
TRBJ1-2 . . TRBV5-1 TGCGCCAGCAGCTTGATAGCCCCGGGGGGCTACACCTTC CASSLIAPGGYTF
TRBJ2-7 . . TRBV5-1 TGCGCCAGCAGCCCGGGTACGTTTGGCTACGAGCAGTACTTC CASSPGTFGYEQYF
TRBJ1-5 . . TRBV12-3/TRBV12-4 TGTGCCAGCACCCAGAATAGCAATCAGCCCCAGCATTTT CASTQNSNQPQHF
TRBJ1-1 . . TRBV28 TGTGCCAGCACCTCCTCGGGGATGAGGACTGAAGCTTTCTTT CASTSSGMRTEAFF
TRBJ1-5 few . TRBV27 TGTGCCAGCAGTTTAGCGGGGTCTAGCAATCAGCCCCAGCATTTT CASSLAGSSNQPQHF
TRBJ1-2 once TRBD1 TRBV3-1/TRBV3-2 TGTGCCAGCAGTAGACAGGGGTATGGCTACACCTTC CASSRQGYGYTF
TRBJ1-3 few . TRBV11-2 TGTGCCAGCAGCCCCCAGGGATTCTCTGGAAACACCATATATTTT CASSPQGFSGNTIYF
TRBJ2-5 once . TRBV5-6 TGTGCCAGCAGCGGAGGGACGGAAGAGACCCAGTACTTC CASSGGTEETQYF
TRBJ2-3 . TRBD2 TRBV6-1 TGTGCCAGCAGTGATAGCGGGACGAGCACAGATACGCAGTATTTT CASSDSGTSTDTQYF
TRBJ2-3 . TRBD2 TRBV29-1 TGCAGCTTTAGCGGGGATACGCAGTATTTT CSFSGDTQYF
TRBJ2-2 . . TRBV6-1 TGTGCCACCCGCCAGGGATTGAACACCGGGGAGCTGTTTTTT CATRQGLNTGELFF
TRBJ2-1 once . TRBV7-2 TGTGCCAGCAGCTTAGCGCGATTCCGGGACACAAGATACAATGAGCAGTTCTTC CASSLARFRDTRYNEQFF
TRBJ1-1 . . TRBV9 TGTGCCAGCAGCGTAGGACAGATGAACACTGAAGCTTTCTTT CASSVGQMNTEAFF
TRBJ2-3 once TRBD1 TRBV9 TGTGCCAGCAGCGTAGCTACGACAGGGGGCACAGATACGCAGTATTTT CASSVATTGGTDTQYF
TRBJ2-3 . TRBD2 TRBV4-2 TGTGCCAGCAGCCAAGTGGCCACTAGCGGGGGGGCCGGGACGCAGTATTTT CASSQVATSGGAGTQYF
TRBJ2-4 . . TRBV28 TGTGCCAGCAGTCCGGGTTCAAATTCCCTTATAGCCAAAAACATTCAGTACTTC CASSPGSNSLIAKNIQYF
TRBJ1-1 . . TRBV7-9 TGTGCCAGCAGCCCAAGGTCAGGGACTGAAGCTTTCTTT CASSPRSGTEAFF
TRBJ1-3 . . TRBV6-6 TGTGCCAGCAGTTACCTCGGAAACACCATATATTTT CASSYLGNTIYF
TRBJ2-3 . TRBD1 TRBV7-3 TGTGCCAGCAGCTTAATGGACAGGGGTGCAGATACGCAGTATTTT CASSLMDRGADTQYF
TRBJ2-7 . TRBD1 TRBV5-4 TGTGCCAGCAGCTGGGGACAGACGAGCTCCTACGAGCAGTACTTC CASSWGQTSSYEQYF
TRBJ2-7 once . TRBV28 TGTGCCAGCACCGTGGTCGGAGACCCCTACGAGCAGTACTTC CASTVVGDPYEQYF
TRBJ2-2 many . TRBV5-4 TGTGCCAGCAGCCTACCGACCGATGGGAGGACCGGGGAGCTGTTTTTT CASSLPTDGRTGELFF
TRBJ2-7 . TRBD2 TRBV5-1 TGCGCCAGCGCCCCGCAATCACTAGCGGGGGACCCCTACGAGCAGTACTTC CASAPQSLAGDPYEQYF
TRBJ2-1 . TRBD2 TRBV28 TGTGCCAGCAGTTCTAGCGGGGGGATCTACAATGAGCAGTTCTTC CASSSSGGIYNEQFF
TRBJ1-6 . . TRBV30 TGTGCCTGGAGTTTGCAGGGAACTTCACCCCTCCACTTT CAWSLQGTSPLHF
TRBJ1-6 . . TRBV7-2 TGTGCCAGCAGCTTAGAACTTCGGGGGAGCTCCTATAATTCACCCCTCCACTTT CASSLELRGSSYNSPLHF
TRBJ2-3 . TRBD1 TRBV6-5 TGTGCCAGCACGCAGGGGGCAACAGATACGCAGTATTTT CASTQGATDTQYF
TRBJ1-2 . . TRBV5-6 TGTGCCAGCAGCTGGAGGGAGGATGGCTACACCTTC CASSWREDGYTF
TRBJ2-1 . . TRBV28 TGTGCCAGCAGTATAACGACAGAAAAACAGCAGTTCTTC CASSITTEKQQFF
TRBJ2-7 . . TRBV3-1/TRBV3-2 TGTGCCAGCAGCCCGACTAGAGCAAGAGGCGAGCAGTACTTC CASSPTRARGEQYF